Included here is one T cell receptor (beta chain) sequence, with context. What it binds is unknown. The data belong to a study of pediatric ulcerative colitis. Findings of the study overall: Rectal repertoires separated controls, mild-moderate and acute severe colitis. Compared with controls, ulcerative colitis showed greater blood-rectum clone sharing. A couple of patients' blood samples yielded substantially fewer templates.

The CDR3 is 15 residues long. Trimming cost V 0 bases and J 4 bases; bases outside gene matches: 6. The V gene's germline CDR1 is SGHTS and CDR2 YDEGEE. Up to 500,000 reads were sequenced per sample. The assay was immunoSEQ multiplex PCR, and TCRdb's table has in-frame clones only and misses some. Among some 57,000 clones listed, over 80% were seen once. The source material was blood. The TCR comes from a boy aged 5-17 years who was a control in a study of pediatric ulcerative colitis. The chain combines TRBV5-8 with TRBJ2-7, with 8 bases fitting TRBD1. As DNA, the CDR3 is TGTGCCAGCAGCTTGGCCAGGGGGCAGATATACGAGCAGTACTTC. Amino acids: CASSLARGQIYEQYF.